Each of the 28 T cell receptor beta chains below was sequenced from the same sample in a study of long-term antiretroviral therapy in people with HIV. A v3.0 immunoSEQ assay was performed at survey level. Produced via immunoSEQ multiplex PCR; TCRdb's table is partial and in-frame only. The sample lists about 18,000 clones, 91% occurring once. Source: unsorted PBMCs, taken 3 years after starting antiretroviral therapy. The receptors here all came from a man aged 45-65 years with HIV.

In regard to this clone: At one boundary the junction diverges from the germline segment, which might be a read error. The CDR3 region is CAISDRTSTGTQYF. CDR3 DNA sequence: TGTGCCATCAGTGACAGAACTAGCACAGGTACGCAGTATTTT. V usage is TRBV10-3 and J usage is TRBJ2-3; D may be TRBD2 (6 bases). Per germline, CDR1 ENHRY and CDR2 SYGVKD. This CDR3 contains 14 residues.

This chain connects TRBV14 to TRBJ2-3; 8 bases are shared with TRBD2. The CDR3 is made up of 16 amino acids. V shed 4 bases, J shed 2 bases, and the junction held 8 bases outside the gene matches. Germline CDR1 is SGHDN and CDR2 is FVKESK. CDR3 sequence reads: CASSLGRGGITDTQYF. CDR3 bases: TGTGCCAGCAGCCTCGGACGGGGGGGGATCACAGATACGCAGTATTTT.

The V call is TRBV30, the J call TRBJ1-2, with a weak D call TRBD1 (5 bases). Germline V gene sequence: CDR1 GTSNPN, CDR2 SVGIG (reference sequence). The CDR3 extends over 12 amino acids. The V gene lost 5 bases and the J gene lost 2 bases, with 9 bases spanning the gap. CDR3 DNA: TGTGCCTGGGACAGCGGGAACTATGGCTACACCTTC. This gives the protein CAWDSGNYGYTF.

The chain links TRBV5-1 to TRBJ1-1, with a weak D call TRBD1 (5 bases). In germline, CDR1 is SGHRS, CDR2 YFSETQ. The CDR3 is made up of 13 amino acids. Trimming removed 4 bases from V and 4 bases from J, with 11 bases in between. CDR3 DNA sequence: TGCGCCAGCAGCCTCGACAGACTCACTGAAGCTTTCTTT. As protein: CASSLDRLTEAFF.

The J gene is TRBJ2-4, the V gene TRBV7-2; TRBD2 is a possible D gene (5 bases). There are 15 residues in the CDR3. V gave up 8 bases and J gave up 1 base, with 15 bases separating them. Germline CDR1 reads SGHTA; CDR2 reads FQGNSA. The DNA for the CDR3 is TGTGCCAGCTCCCTTGAGCCGGGGGCCAAAAACATTCAGTACTTC. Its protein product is CASSLEPGAKNIQYF.

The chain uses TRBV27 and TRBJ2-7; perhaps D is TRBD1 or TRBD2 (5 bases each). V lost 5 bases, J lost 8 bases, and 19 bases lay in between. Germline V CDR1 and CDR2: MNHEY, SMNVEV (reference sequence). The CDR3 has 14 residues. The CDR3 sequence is CASSPGTGSFQQYF. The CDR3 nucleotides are TGTGCCAGCAGTCCCGGGACCGGATCTTTTCAGCAGTACTTC.

CDR3 sequence (DNA): TGCAGCGTTTCGAGACAGGTCTCTGGAAACACCATATATTTT. Translated, it gives CSVSRQVSGNTIYF. The chain is built from TRBV29-1 and TRBJ1-3; D may be TRBD1 (6 bases). Trimming left V 5 bases short and J 0 bases short, with 11 bases between. The CDR3 has 14 residues. CDR1 and CDR2 from the germline V gene are SQVTM and ANQGSEA.

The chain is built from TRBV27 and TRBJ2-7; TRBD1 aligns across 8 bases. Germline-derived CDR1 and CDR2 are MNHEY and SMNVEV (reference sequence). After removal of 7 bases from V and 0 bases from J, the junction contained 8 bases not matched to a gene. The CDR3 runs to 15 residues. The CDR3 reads CASTPRDRPSYEQYF. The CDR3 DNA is TGTGCCAGCACCCCGAGGGACAGGCCCTCCTACGAGCAGTACTTC.

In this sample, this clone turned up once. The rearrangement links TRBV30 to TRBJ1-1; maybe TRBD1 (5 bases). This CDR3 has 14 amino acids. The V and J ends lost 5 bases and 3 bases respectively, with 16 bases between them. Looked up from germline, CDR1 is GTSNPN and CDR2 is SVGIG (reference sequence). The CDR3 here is CAWANWGIHTEAFF. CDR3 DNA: TGTGCCTGGGCCAACTGGGGGATCCACACTGAAGCTTTCTTT. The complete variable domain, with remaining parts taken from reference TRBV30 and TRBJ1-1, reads SQTIHQWPATLVQPVGSPLSLECTVEGTSNPNLYWYRQAAGRGLQLLFYSVGIGQISSEVPQNLSASRPQDRQFILSSKKLLLSDSGFYLCAWANWGIHTEAFFGQGTRLTVV.

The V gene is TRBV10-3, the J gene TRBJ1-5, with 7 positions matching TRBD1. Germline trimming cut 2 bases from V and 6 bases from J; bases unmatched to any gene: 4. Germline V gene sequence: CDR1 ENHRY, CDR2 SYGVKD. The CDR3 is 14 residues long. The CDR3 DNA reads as TGTGCCATCAGTGAGCCAGGGGGGGGTCAGCCCCAGCATTTT. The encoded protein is CAISEPGGGQPQHF.

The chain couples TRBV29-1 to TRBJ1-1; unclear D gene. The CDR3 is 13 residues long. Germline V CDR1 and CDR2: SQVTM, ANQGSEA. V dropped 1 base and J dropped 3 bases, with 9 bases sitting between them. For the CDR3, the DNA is TGCAGCGTTGAAGCTACAGCGTACACTGAAGCTTTCTTT. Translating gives CSVEATAYTEAFF.

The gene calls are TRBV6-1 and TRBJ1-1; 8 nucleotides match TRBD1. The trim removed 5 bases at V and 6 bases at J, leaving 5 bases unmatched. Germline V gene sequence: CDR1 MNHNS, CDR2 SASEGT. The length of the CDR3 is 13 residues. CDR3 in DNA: TGTGCCAGCAGTCGGACAGGGCTGGCTGAAGCTTTCTTT. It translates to CASSRTGLAEAFF.

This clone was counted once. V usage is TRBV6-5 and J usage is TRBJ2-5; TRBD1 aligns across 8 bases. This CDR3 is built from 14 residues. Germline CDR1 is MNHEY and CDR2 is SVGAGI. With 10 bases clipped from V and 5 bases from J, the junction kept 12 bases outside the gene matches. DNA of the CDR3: TGTGCCACGCAGGGGGCTGGGAATTTGGAGACCCAGTACTTC. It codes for CATQGAGNLETQYF.

Here the CDR3 DNA reads TGCAGCGTTACCGACGGCAATCAGCCCCAGCATTTT. Translation: CSVTDGNQPQHF. This chain joins TRBV29-1 and TRBJ1-5; no clear D gene. With 5 bases removed from V and 2 bases from J, the gap between germline ends came to 7 bases. The V gene's germline CDR1 is SQVTM and CDR2 ANQGSEA. CDR3 size: 12 residues. The variable domain in full, completed from reference TRBV29-1 and TRBJ1-5, reads SAVISQKPSRDICQRGTSLTIQCQVDSQVTMMFWYRQQPGQSLTLIATANQGSEATYESGFVIDKFPISRPNLTFSTLTVSNMSPEDSSIYLCSVTDGNQPQHFGDGTRLSIL.

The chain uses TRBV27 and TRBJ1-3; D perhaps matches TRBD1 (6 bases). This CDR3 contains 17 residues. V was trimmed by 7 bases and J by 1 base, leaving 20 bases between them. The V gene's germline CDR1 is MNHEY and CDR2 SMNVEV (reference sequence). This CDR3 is CASTPSGTSISGNTIYF. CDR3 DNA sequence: TGTGCCAGCACCCCCTCGGGGACAAGTATTTCTGGAAACACCATATATTTT.

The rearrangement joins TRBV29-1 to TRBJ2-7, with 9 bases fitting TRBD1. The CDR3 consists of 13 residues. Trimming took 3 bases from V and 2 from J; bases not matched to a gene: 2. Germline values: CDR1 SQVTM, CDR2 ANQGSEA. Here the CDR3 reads CSVEDRGTYEQYF. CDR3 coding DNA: TGCAGCGTTGAGGACAGGGGAACCTACGAGCAGTACTTC.

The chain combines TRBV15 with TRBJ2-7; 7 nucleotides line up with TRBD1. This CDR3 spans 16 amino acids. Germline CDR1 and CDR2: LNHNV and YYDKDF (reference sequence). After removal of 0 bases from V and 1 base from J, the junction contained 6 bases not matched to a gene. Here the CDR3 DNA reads TGTGCCACCAGCAGAGATCTAGGGGACAGTTCCTACGAGCAGTACTTC. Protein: CATSRDLGDSSYEQYF.

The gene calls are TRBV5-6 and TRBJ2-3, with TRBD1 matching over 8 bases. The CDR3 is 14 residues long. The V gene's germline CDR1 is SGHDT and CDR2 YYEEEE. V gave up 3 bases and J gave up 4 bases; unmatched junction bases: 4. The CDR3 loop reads CASSYGTGPDTQYF. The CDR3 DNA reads TGTGCCAGCAGCTATGGGACAGGTCCAGATACGCAGTATTTT.

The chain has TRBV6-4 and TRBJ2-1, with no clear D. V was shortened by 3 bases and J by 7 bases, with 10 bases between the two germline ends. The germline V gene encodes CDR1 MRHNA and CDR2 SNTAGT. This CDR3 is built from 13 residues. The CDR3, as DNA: TGTGCCAGCAGTGAAACCTCCGTTAATGAGCAGTTCTTC. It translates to CASSETSVNEQFF.

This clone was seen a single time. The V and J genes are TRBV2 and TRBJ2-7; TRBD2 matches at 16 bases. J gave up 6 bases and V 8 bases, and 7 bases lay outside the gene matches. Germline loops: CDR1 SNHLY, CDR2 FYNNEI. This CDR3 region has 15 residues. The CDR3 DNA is TGTGCCAGCCAGGGGACTAGCGGGGGGGGAGGCGAGCAGTACTTC. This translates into CASQGTSGGGGEQYF.

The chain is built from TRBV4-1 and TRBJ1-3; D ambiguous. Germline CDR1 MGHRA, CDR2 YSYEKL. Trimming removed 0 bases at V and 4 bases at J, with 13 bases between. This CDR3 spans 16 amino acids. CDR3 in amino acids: CASSQEGALPGNTIYF. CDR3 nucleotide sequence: TGCGCCAGCAGCCAAGAGGGCGCCTTGCCGGGAAACACCATATATTTT.

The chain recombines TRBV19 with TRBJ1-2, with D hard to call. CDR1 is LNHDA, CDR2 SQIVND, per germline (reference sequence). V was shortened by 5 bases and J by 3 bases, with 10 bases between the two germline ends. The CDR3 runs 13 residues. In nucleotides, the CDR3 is TGTGCCAGTAGTGTCCGACTGGACTATGGCTACACCTTC. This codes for CASSVRLDYGYTF.

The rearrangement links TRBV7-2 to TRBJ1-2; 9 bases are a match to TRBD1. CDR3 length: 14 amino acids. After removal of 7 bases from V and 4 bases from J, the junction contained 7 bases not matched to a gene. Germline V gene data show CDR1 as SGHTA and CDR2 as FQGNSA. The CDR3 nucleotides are TGTGCCAGCATCCTGGGACAGGGAGTCTATGGCTACACCTTC. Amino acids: CASILGQGVYGYTF.

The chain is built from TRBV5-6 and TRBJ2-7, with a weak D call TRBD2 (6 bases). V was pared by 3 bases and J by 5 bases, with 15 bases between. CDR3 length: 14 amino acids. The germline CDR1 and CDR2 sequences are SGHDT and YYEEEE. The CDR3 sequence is CASSWDFLGHEQYF. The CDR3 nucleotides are TGTGCCAGCAGCTGGGACTTCCTTGGGCACGAGCAGTACTTC.

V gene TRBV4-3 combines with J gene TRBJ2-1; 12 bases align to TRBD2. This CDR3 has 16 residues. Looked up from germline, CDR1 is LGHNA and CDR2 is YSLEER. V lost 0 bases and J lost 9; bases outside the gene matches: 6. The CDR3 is CASSQDSSGGDREQFF. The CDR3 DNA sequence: TGCGCCAGCAGCCAAGATTCTAGCGGGGGGGATCGTGAGCAGTTCTTC.

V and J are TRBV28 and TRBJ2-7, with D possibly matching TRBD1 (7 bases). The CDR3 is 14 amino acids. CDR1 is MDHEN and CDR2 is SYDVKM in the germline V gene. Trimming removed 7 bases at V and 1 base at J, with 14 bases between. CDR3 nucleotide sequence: TGTGCCAGCATTTCCGGGGGACAGTCCTACGAGCAGTACTTC. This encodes CASISGGQSYEQYF. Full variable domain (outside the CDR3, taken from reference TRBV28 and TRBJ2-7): DVKVTQSSRYLVKRTGEKVFLECVQDMDHENMFWYRQDPGLGLRLIYFSYDVKMKEKGDIPEGYSVSREKKERFSLILESASTNQTSMYLCASISGGQSYEQYFGPGTRLTVT.

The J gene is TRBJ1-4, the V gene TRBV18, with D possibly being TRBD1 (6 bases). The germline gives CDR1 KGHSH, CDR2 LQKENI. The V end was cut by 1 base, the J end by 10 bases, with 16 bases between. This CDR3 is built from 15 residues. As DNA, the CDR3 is TGTGCCAGCTCACCACGGGCTACAGGGCGGGGAAAACTGTTTTTT. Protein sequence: CASSPRATGRGKLFF.

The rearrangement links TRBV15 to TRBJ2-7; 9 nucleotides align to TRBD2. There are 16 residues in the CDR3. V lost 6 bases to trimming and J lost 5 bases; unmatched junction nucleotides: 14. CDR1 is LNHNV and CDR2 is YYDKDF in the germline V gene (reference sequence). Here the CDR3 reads CATSEDEGGGANEQYF. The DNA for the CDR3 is TGTGCCACCAGTGAAGATGAGGGCGGGGGGGCCAACGAGCAGTACTTC.